The present T cell receptor (beta chain) was sequenced within a study of CD8 T cells in Susac syndrome. V was clipped by 3 bases and J by 5 bases; unmatched bases: 12. CDR1 is SGHAT and CDR2 is FQNNGV in the germline V gene. The CDR3 is 16 residues long. It was with random hexamers that about 0.45 to 1 ug RNA was reverse transcribed. Amplification of TCR beta CDR3 by immunoSEQ multiplex PCR spanned 54 Vbeta and 13 Jbeta. Via MiXCR, TCRdb re-called the immunoSEQ multiplex PCR reads, giving one row per CDR3 protein. Of some 300,000 distinct CDR3 sequences in the sample, roughly 81% were seen once. Sequenced input: CD8+ T cells from PBMCs. This sequence was found in a human donor with multiple sclerosis. V and J are TRBV11-2 and TRBJ2-7; 8 bases align to TRBD2. The DNA for the CDR3 is TGTGCCAGCAGCTTCAGAAGGAGCGGGAGCAATGACGAGCAGTACTTC. Protein: CASSFRRSGSNDEQYF. Full variable domain (outside the CDR3, taken from reference TRBV11-2 and TRBJ2-7): EAGVAQSPRYKIIEKRQSVAFWCNPISGHATLYWYQQILGQGPKLLIQFQNNGVVDDSQLPKDRFSAERLKGVDSTLKIQPAKLEDSAVYLCASSFRRSGSNDEQYFGPGTRLTVT.